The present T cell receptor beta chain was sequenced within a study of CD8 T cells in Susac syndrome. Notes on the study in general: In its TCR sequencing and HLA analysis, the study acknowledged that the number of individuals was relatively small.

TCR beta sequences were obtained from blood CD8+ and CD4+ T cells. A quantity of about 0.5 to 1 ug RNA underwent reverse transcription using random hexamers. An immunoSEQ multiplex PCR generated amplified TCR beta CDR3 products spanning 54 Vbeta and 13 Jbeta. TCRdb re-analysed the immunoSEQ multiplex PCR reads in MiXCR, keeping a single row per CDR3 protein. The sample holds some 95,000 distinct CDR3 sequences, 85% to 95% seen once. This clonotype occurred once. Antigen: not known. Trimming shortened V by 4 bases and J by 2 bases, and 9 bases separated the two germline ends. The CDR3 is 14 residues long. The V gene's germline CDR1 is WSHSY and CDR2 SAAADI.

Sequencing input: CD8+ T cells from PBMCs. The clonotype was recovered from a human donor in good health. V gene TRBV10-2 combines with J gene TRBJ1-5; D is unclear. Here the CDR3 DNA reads TGCGCCAGCAGTGGCCCACGAGGCAATCAGCCCCAGCATTTT. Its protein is CASSGPRGNQPQHF.